A selection of T cell receptor beta chains follows, all from one sample in a study of cytomegalovirus exposure and HLA in healthy donors. TCRdb's copy holds only in-frame clones and misses some; the assay was immunoSEQ multiplex PCR. The sample holds about 110,000 clones, about 70% seen once. What was sequenced was PBMCs. The receptors derive from a man younger than 40 in good health and CMV-seropositive. Both conserved end residues are part of each CDR3. The D gene is left open where the match is weak. A row's size may be missing; if present it is once, few, many or a size class.

d_call,j_call,clone_size,v_call,cdr3_aa,cdr3_nt
TRBD1,TRBJ1-1,-,TRBV11-2,CASSLRSGGTVNTEAFF,TGTGCCAGCAGCTTAAGATCAGGAGGGACAGTGAACACTGAAGCTTTCTTT
-,TRBJ2-1,-,TRBV6-1,CASSSTYNEQFF,TGTGCCAGCAGTTCCACTTACAATGAGCAGTTCTTC
TRBD2,TRBJ2-2,-,TRBV5-1,CASTMTSGDTGELFF,TGCGCCAGCACCATGACTAGCGGGGACACCGGGGAGCTGTTTTTT
-,TRBJ1-2,-,TRBV28,CASTGVRGYTF,TGTGCCAGCACCGGGGTACGTGGCTACACCTTC
TRBD1,TRBJ1-2,-,TRBV4-2,CASSQEGTGAYGYTF,TGTGCCAGCAGCCAAGAGGGGACAGGGGCCTATGGCTACACCTTC
-,TRBJ1-4,once,TRBV14,CASSIRGSEKLFF,TGTGCCAGCAGTATCCGGGGGAGTGAAAAACTGTTTTTT
TRBD2,TRBJ2-5,-,TRBV4-2,CASSRQEAGEETQYF,TGTGCCAGCAGCCGGCAAGAAGCGGGGGAGGAGACCCAGTACTTC
-,TRBJ2-2,-,TRBV5-1,CASSTRTVTGELFF,TGCGCCAGCAGCACTAGGACGGTGACCGGGGAGCTGTTTTTT
-,TRBJ2-2,-,TRBV7-7,CASSLGPANTGELFF,TGTGCCAGCAGCTTAGGTCCGGCGAACACCGGGGAGCTGTTTTTT
TRBD1,TRBJ1-4,few,TRBV6-1,CASSEDRGEKLFF,TGTGCCAGCAGTGAGGACAGGGGAGAAAAACTGTTTTTT
TRBD1,TRBJ1-5,-,TRBV19,CASSIGRQGASNQPQHF,TGTGCCAGTAGTATAGGGAGACAGGGGGCGAGCAATCAGCCCCAGCATTTT
TRBD1,TRBJ2-7,-,TRBV30,CAWSGDRVKTYEQYF,TGTGCCTGGAGCGGGGACAGGGTAAAAACCTACGAGCAGTACTTC
-,TRBJ2-7,-,TRBV5-1,CASTKGQGRSYEQYF,TGCGCCAGCACCAAGGGGCAGGGCCGCTCCTACGAGCAGTACTTC
-,TRBJ1-6,-,TRBV5-1,CASSQAAGGSNSPLHF,TGCGCCAGCAGTCAAGCCGCCGGGGGATCCAATTCACCCCTCCACTTT
TRBD1,TRBJ1-2,-,TRBV7-2,CASSSTGGQPYGYTF,TGTGCCAGCAGCTCGACAGGGGGCCAACCATATGGCTACACCTTC
TRBD1,TRBJ1-4,-,TRBV30,CAWSSRTGSEKLFF,TGTGCCTGGAGTTCTCGGACAGGGTCTGAAAAACTGTTTTTT
-,TRBJ2-3,-,TRBV6-1,CASSVERGLGTDTQYF,TGTGCCAGCAGTGTTGAACGGGGTTTGGGCACAGATACGCAGTATTTT
-,TRBJ1-2,-,TRBV6-6,CASGHPSAYGYTF,TGTGCCAGCGGACACCCGAGCGCCTATGGCTACACCTTC
-,TRBJ2-1,-,TRBV2,CASPAPGVGTYNEQFF,TGTGCCAGCCCTGCCCCGGGGGTTGGGACCTACAATGAGCAGTTCTTC
-,TRBJ2-6,once,TRBV5-4,CASSANRANGANVLTF,TGTGCCAGCAGCGCAAACAGGGCTAACGGGGCCAACGTCCTGACTTTC
TRBD1,TRBJ1-2,-,TRBV6-1,CASRPDRGPYGYTF,TGTGCCAGCAGGCCTGACAGGGGGCCGTATGGCTACACCTTC
TRBD1,TRBJ2-2,-,TRBV7-9,CASSPRQGKTGELFF,TGTGCCAGCAGTCCCAGACAGGGGAAGACCGGGGAGCTGTTTTTT
TRBD2,TRBJ2-1,-,TRBV2,CASSPLRGGDYNEQFF,TGTGCCAGCAGTCCCTTACGGGGGGGAGATTACAATGAGCAGTTCTTC
TRBD2,TRBJ2-3,-,TRBV9,CASSLGTSGDTQYF,TGTGCCAGCAGCCTTGGGACTAGCGGGGACACGCAGTATTTT
TRBD1,TRBJ2-5,once,TRBV5-4,CASSLNPGQKETQYF,TGTGCCAGCAGCTTAAACCCGGGACAGAAAGAGACCCAGTACTTC
TRBD2,TRBJ2-1,few,TRBV5-1,CASSTTSGGDEQFF,TGCGCCAGCAGCACCACTAGCGGGGGTGATGAGCAGTTCTTC
TRBD1,TRBJ1-1,-,TRBV6-5,CASSARTGGRTEAFF,TGTGCCAGCAGTGCCAGGACAGGGGGCAGGACTGAAGCTTTCTTT
-,TRBJ1-2,-,TRBV6-6,CATSSSYGYTF,TGTGCCACCTCATCGAGCTATGGCTACACCTTC
-,TRBJ1-5,-,TRBV4-1,CASSQTSGNQPQHF,TGCGCCAGCAGCCAGACTTCAGGGAATCAGCCCCAGCATTTT
TRBD2,TRBJ2-7,-,TRBV4-1,CASSQSGTSGSYEQYF,TGCGCCAGCAGCCAATCGGGGACTAGCGGTTCCTACGAGCAGTACTTC
TRBD1,TRBJ1-1,-,TRBV5-1,CASRFDRGVEAFF,TGCGCCAGCAGGTTCGACAGGGGCGTTGAAGCTTTCTTT